The 23 T cell receptor beta chains given below trace back to one sample, sequenced in a study of T cells after yellow fever vaccination (dated by TCRdb to between 2019 and 2020). The intended sense of this specimen's treatment or condition label: live attenuated yellow fever vaccine strain. Library generation was performed with 5' RACE. The sequencer listed for this sample is Illumina HiSeq 2500. Clones were called with MiXCR by TCRdb after fastp trimmed the public reads at Q25, and only in-frame beta chains were retained. Rows are unified per CDR3 protein, each entry keeping the most common DNA and genes. The sample records 300,000 to 450,000 distinct CDR3 sequences, around 6.4% of which are singletons. The ten largest make up around 16% of the sample. Sequences were derived from PBMCs, sampled 5 days after the yellow fever booster vaccination. Source of these receptors: a man between 25 and 39 years old who received the YFV17D yellow fever vaccine.

This clonotype was detected ten times or more. The chain joins TRBV7-2 to TRBJ2-3; no firm D call. The CDR3 is made up of 15 amino acids. V was pared by 1 base and J by 3 bases, with 11 bases between. Germline CDR1 reads SGHTA; CDR2 reads FQGNSA. As DNA, the CDR3 is TGTGCCAGCAGCTTAGAACCCCCTATGACAGATACGCAGTATTTT. This encodes CASSLEPPMTDTQYF.

This clonotype was counted a few times. V usage is TRBV11-2 and J usage is TRBJ2-3, with D possibly TRBD2 on 6 matching bases. V lost 4 bases and J lost 9, with 14 bases in between. Germline loops: CDR1 SGHAT, CDR2 FQNNGV. This CDR3 spans 13 amino acids. The chain's CDR3 is CASSSPGSPTQYF. CDR3 DNA sequence: TGTGCCAGCAGCTCCCCCGGGAGTCCAACGCAGTATTTT. Using reference TRBV11-2 and TRBJ2-3 for the parts outside the CDR3, the full variable domain is EAGVAQSPRYKIIEKRQSVAFWCNPISGHATLYWYQQILGQGPKLLIQFQNNGVVDDSQLPKDRFSAERLKGVDSTLKIQPAKLEDSAVYLCASSSPGSPTQYFGPGTRLTVL.

V gene TRBV7-9 combines with J gene TRBJ2-1, with D hard to call. The germline V and J ends were trimmed by 5 bases and 5 bases, with 7 bases remaining between them. Germline V CDR1 and CDR2: SEHNR, FQNEAQ (reference sequence). The CDR3 extends over 12 amino acids. The DNA of the CDR3 is TGTGCCAGCAGCGTCAACCACAATGAGCAGTTCTTC. It codes for CASSVNHNEQFF.

There are many counts of this clonotype. CDR3 nucleotides: TGTGCCAGCAGTGACTCTAGCGGGAGGGCAGATACGCAGTATTTT. Protein: CASSDSSGRADTQYF. The chain uses TRBV6-4 and TRBJ2-3; 11 bases match TRBD2. The V segment lost 0 bases and the J segment 4 bases; nucleotides outside the gene matches: 0. The CDR3 extends over 15 amino acids. In germline, CDR1 is MRHNA, CDR2 SNTAGT.

This clonotype was picked up a small number of times. The chain has TRBV19 and TRBJ2-5; 7 nucleotides align to TRBD2. Germline CDR1 reads LNHDA; CDR2 reads SQIVND (reference sequence). With V trimmed by 4 bases and J by 5 bases, 10 bases remained unmatched. This CDR3 has 15 amino acids. The CDR3 protein is CASSTAGVSLETQYF. The CDR3 DNA sequence: TGTGCCAGTAGTACGGCGGGGGTCAGTTTGGAGACCCAGTACTTC. The whole variable domain, remainder taken from reference TRBV19 and TRBJ2-5, is DGGITQSPKYLFRKEGQNVTLSCEQNLNHDAMYWYRQDPGQGLRLIYYSQIVNDFQKGDIAEGYSVSREKKESFPLTVTSAQKNPTAFYLCASSTAGVSLETQYFGPGTRLLVL.

This clonotype was seen a few times. The rearrangement uses TRBV12-3 or TRBV12-4 and TRBJ2-4, with TRBD1 matching over 7 bases. J lost 4 bases, V lost 10 bases, and 4 bases had no gene match. The CDR3 sequence is 12 residues long. CDR3 residues: CATGTVKNIQYF. DNA of the CDR3: TGTGCCACCGGGACAGTGAAAAACATTCAGTACTTC.

The CDR3 reads CATSDNLAESSYNEQFF. The CDR3 nucleotides are TGTGCCACCAGTGATAACCTAGCGGAGAGCTCCTACAATGAGCAGTTCTTC. The J gene is TRBJ2-1, the V gene TRBV24-1; 7 nucleotides align to TRBD2. CDR1 and CDR2 from the germline V gene are KGHDR and SFDVKD. The CDR3 runs 17 residues. Trimming took 3 bases from V and 0 from J; bases not matched to a gene: 7.

This clonotype was seen more than once but under ten times. The chain has TRBV12-3 or TRBV12-4 and TRBJ1-1; perhaps TRBD1 as D (6 bases). V lost 5 bases to trimming and J lost 8 bases, with 15 bases between them. CDR3 length: 13 residues. CDR3 residues: CASSAYRVAEAFF. CDR3 DNA sequence: TGTGCCAGCAGTGCCTACAGGGTAGCGGAAGCTTTCTTT.

In its sample, this clonotype was seen a few times. The chain is built from TRBV28 and TRBJ2-3; D is undetermined. The CDR3 consists of 16 residues. From germline, CDR1 is MDHEN and CDR2 SYDVKM. V lost 2 bases and J 1 base, leaving 13 bases between the germline ends. The CDR3 region has the DNA TGTGCCAGCAGTTTAGTGGGTAGCCCGGGCACAGATACGCAGTATTTT. Amino acids: CASSLVGSPGTDTQYF.

The V call is TRBV24-1, the J call TRBJ2-1; D is undetermined. The germline V gene has CDR1 KGHDR and CDR2 SFDVKD. V was trimmed by 6 bases and J by 0 bases, leaving 11 bases between them. The CDR3 consists of 15 residues. CDR3 DNA sequence: TGTGCCACCAGTAGTACATCCAGCTCCTACAATGAGCAGTTCTTC. This encodes CATSSTSSSYNEQFF.

V usage is TRBV10-3 and J usage is TRBJ1-5, with D hard to call. This CDR3 region has 13 residues. Germline V gives CDR1 ENHRY, CDR2 SYGVKD. Between the trimmed V and J ends, which lost 6 bases and 1 base, there was a span of 7 bases. The CDR3 DNA sequence: TGTGCCATCAGCTATGAAAGCAATCAGCCCCAGCATTTT. Its translation: CAISYESNQPQHF.

In this sample, this clonotype turned up a few times. The V and J genes are TRBV18 and TRBJ2-1; D is tentatively TRBD1 or TRBD2 (6 bases each). The CDR3 is 16 amino acids. The V gene's germline CDR1 is KGHSH and CDR2 LQKENI. The V end was cut by 4 bases, the J end by 3 bases, with 16 bases between. For the CDR3, the DNA is TGTGCCAGCTCACTCCAGAGAGGGGGGATCTACAATGAGCAGTTCTTC. This codes for CASSLQRGGIYNEQFF.

The V and J genes are TRBV7-3 and TRBJ2-1, with 8 bases fitting TRBD2. CDR1 and CDR2 (germline): SGHTA, FQGTGA. With V trimmed by 2 bases and J by 8 bases, 8 bases remained unmatched. This CDR3 contains 15 residues. CDR3 bases: TGTGCCAGCAGCTTACTAGCGGGCTTAGGGCATGAGCAGTTCTTC. This encodes CASSLLAGLGHEQFF.

This clonotype turned up a few times. The gene calls are TRBV10-3 and TRBJ2-7, with D tentatively TRBD1 or TRBD2 (6 bases each). Trimming removed 4 bases at V and 12 bases at J, with 19 bases between. Germline assignment: CDR1 ENHRY and CDR2 SYGVKD. CDR3 length equals 13 residues. CDR3 nucleotide sequence: TGTGCCATCAGTGGGGGGGCGGGGAATCAGTGGTACTTC. It translates to CAISGGAGNQWYF.

Here the CDR3 reads CASSPMRGEQPQHF. For the CDR3, the DNA is TGTGCCAGCTCACCAATGAGGGGCGAGCAGCCCCAGCATTTT. The chain employs TRBV18 and TRBJ1-5; possible D gene TRBD1, 5 bases. V gave up 2 bases and J gave up 7 bases, with 12 bases separating them. Per the germline V gene, CDR1 is KGHSH and CDR2 is LQKENI. This CDR3 spans 14 amino acids.

This clonotype was seen a few times. V and J are TRBV5-5 and TRBJ2-2; D ambiguous. V lost 0 bases to trimming and J lost 4 bases, with 10 bases between them. The CDR3 length is 15 residues. Germline values: CDR1 SGHKS, CDR2 YYEKEE (reference sequence). The CDR3 loop reads CASSLGGQFTGELFF. CDR3 nucleotide sequence: TGTGCCAGCAGCTTGGGTGGTCAGTTCACCGGGGAGCTGTTTTTT. Filled out from reference TRBV5-5 and TRBJ2-2, the complete variable domain reads DAGVTQSPTHLIKTRGQQVTLRCSPISGHKSVSWYQQVLGQGPQFIFQYYEKEERGRGNFPDRFSARQFPNYSSELNVNALLLGDSALYLCASSLGGQFTGELFFGEGSRLTVL.

This clonotype has a count of ten or more. The rearrangement joins TRBV20-1 to TRBJ2-7, with 8 bases matching TRBD2. There are 17 residues in the CDR3. Trimming took 2 bases from V and 8 from J; bases not matched to a gene: 20. Germline V gene sequence: CDR1 DFQATT, CDR2 SNEGSKA (reference sequence). The DNA for the CDR3 is TGCAGTGCTAGATCGCCGGGGGGGGTGGCGAGGAGGTATAAGCAGTACTTC. Translating gives CSARSPGGVARRYKQYF.

In its sample, this clonotype was seen a few times. CDR3 in amino acids: CASSHSPGTLRGDTQYF. Written as DNA, the CDR3 is TGTGCCAGCAGCCATTCGCCTGGAACCCTCCGGGGAGATACGCAGTATTTT. The J gene is TRBJ2-3, the V gene TRBV3-1; D is perhaps TRBD2 (5 bases). Looked up from germline, CDR1 is LGHDT and CDR2 is YNNKEL (reference sequence). Trimming took 3 bases from V and 5 from J, leaving 21 bases between them. This CDR3 is 17 amino acids long.

The table lists this clonotype with many counts. The chain uses TRBV20-1 and TRBJ2-7; TRBD2 aligns across 10 bases. The V gene's germline CDR1 is DFQATT and CDR2 SNEGSKA (reference sequence). The CDR3 runs to 16 residues. The V gene end was trimmed by 3 bases and the J gene end by 2 bases; junction bases not matched to a gene: 10. Written as DNA, the CDR3 is TGCAGTGCTAGCCAACTAGCGGGACACCTCACCTACGAGCAGTACTTC. It specifies CSASQLAGHLTYEQYF.

This clonotype appeared many times. The chain carries TRBV9 and TRBJ2-2; 7 bases match TRBD1. The ends lost 0 bases at V and 3 bases at J; junction bases unmatched: 2. This CDR3 spans 15 amino acids. Germline V gene lookup returns CDR1 SGDLS and CDR2 YYNGEE. The CDR3 coding sequence is TGTGCCAGCAGCGTAGCAGGGGGTTACACCGGGGAGCTGTTTTTT. This sequence encodes CASSVAGGYTGELFF. The full variable domain, its missing parts supplied by reference TRBV9 and TRBJ2-2, is DSGVTQTPKHLITATGQRVTLRCSPRSGDLSVYWYQQSLDQGLQFLIQYYNGEERAKGNILERFSAQQFPDLHSELNLSSLELGDSALYFCASSVAGGYTGELFFGEGSRLTVL.

About this clonotype: A much larger clone lies one base from this, so it may be a read error. The conserved final phenylalanine or tryptophan is absent from the CDR3, which likely points to a read error. This chain uses TRBV7-9 with TRBJ1-1; D is uncertain. The V end lost 11 bases, the J end lost 1 base, and 8 bases lay between the germline ends. The CDR3 contains 11 residues. Germline CDR1 SEHNR, CDR2 FQNEAQ (reference sequence). The CDR3 sequence: CACTPNTEAFL. The CDR3 region has the DNA TGTGCCTGTACCCCGAACACTGAAGCTTTCTTG.

The sample holds many counts of this clonotype. The chain is built from TRBV20-1 and TRBJ2-1, with D perhaps matching TRBD2 (5 bases). This CDR3 is built from 16 residues. V was pared by 1 base and J by 1 base, with 14 bases between. Looked up from germline, CDR1 is DFQATT and CDR2 is SNEGSKA (reference sequence). The CDR3 protein is CSARVSEGRSYNEQFF. CDR3 DNA: TGCAGTGCTAGAGTTAGCGAAGGAAGGTCCTACAATGAGCAGTTCTTC.

There are many counts of this clonotype. V gene TRBV11-2 combines with J gene TRBJ2-1; D perhaps matches TRBD2 (5 bases). The V end was cut by 6 bases, the J end by 6 bases, with 18 bases between. The germline V gene encodes CDR1 SGHAT and CDR2 FQNNGV. The CDR3 sequence is 15 residues long. The CDR3 nucleotides are TGTGCCAGCAGTTCCGCTAGCAGCCTTCTCAATGAGCAGTTCTTC. This translates into CASSSASSLLNEQFF.